One sample yielded the 22 T cell receptor beta chains listed below, sequenced in a study of shared clonotypes between healthy human individuals. CD45RO-negative cells were positively selected for CCR7, leaving out terminally differentiated effector memory CD45RA+ cells. Assay: immunoSEQ multiplex PCR; the TCRdb copy retains only in-frame clones and omits some. The table shows around 600,000 clones, with 85% to 95% occurring only once. The sample taken for sequencing was naive CD8+ T cells sorted from blood. These receptors were taken from a woman younger than 45 in good health.

V is TRBV29-1 and J is TRBJ2-7; D remains ambiguous. The V end lost 6 bases, the J end lost 4 bases, and 19 bases lay between the germline ends. The CDR3 loop spans 14 amino acids. CDR1 SQVTM and CDR2 ANQGSEA come from the germline V gene. CDR3 sequence reads: CSVMVDGVGYEQYF. In DNA form, the CDR3 reads TGCAGCGTCATGGTAGACGGAGTGGGGTACGAGCAGTACTTC.

V is TRBV13 and J is TRBJ2-7, with D uncertain. Trimming left V 3 bases short and J 0 bases short, with 15 bases between. The CDR3 has 16 amino acids. The germline gives CDR1 PRHDT, CDR2 FYEKMQ (reference sequence). The CDR3 DNA reads TGTGCCAGCAGCTTTTATGGCGGCAAAAGCTCCTACGAGCAGTACTTC. Residues: CASSFYGGKSSYEQYF. Looking up the rest from reference TRBV13 and TRBJ2-7 gives the full variable domain: AAGVIQSPRHLIKEKRETATLKCYPIPRHDTVYWYQQGPGQDPQFLISFYEKMQSDKGSIPDRFSAQQFSDYHSELNMSSLELGDSALYFCASSFYGGKSSYEQYFGPGTRLTVT.

The chain couples TRBV27 to TRBJ1-1, with D possibly matching TRBD1 (5 bases). CDR1 is MNHEY and CDR2 is SMNVEV in the germline V gene (reference sequence). V was clipped by 7 bases and J by 5 bases, with 8 bases between them. The CDR3 is 11 amino acids. The CDR3 is CASNRGTEAFF. DNA of the CDR3: TGTGCCAGCAATCGGGGGACTGAAGCTTTCTTT.

CDR3 protein: CASSQDQLRRDNEQFF. The CDR3 bases are TGCGCCAGCAGCCAAGACCAGTTAAGAAGGGACAATGAGCAGTTCTTC. V gene TRBV5-1 combines with J gene TRBJ2-1, with no clear D. CDR1 and CDR2 from the germline V gene are SGHRS and YFSETQ. The CDR3 contains 16 residues. V shed 4 bases and J shed 5 bases, with 19 bases lying between them.

This chain links TRBV10-2 with TRBJ1-2; D remains unclear. The V gene's germline CDR1 is WSHSY and CDR2 SAAADI. The CDR3 loop spans 11 amino acids. Trimming cost V 2 bases and J 6 bases, with 4 bases left between them. The CDR3 coding sequence is TGCGCCAGCAGTGAGAGCGATGGCTACACCTTC. It translates to CASSESDGYTF.

This clone occurred once. The J gene is TRBJ1-1, the V gene TRBV27; D remains ambiguous. Trimming left V 4 bases short and J 3 bases short, with 18 bases between. Looked up from germline, CDR1 is MNHEY and CDR2 is SMNVEV (reference sequence). This CDR3 is 16 amino acids long. CDR3 sequence (DNA): TGTGCCAGCAGTTCCCCTCCCTGGCAGGCCTACACTGAAGCTTTCTTT. Amino acids: CASSSPPWQAYTEAFF.

The chain employs TRBV6-5 and TRBJ1-2; D perhaps matches TRBD1 (6 bases). The CDR3 totals 14 residues. The V end lost 2 bases, the J end lost 4 bases, and 11 bases lay between the germline ends. Germline CDR1 is MNHEY and CDR2 is SVGAGI. CDR3 DNA: TGTGCCAGCAGTTACATGGGGGCTAGCTATGGCTACACCTTC. It yields the protein CASSYMGASYGYTF.

J is TRBJ1-4 and V is TRBV13; D gene unclear. Trimming shortened V by 4 bases and J by 8 bases, and 11 bases separated the two germline ends. This CDR3 comprises 13 residues. Germline V CDR1 and CDR2: PRHDT, FYEKMQ (reference sequence). The CDR3 sequence is CASSSRMTEKLFF. Here the CDR3 DNA reads TGTGCCAGCAGCTCCCGCATGACGGAAAAACTGTTTTTT.

The rearrangement links TRBV25-1 to TRBJ2-3; D unresolved. The V and J ends lost 1 base and 6 bases respectively, with 8 bases between them. CDR3 length: 13 amino acids. Per germline, CDR1 MGHDK and CDR2 SYGVNS. CDR3 sequence reads: CASSESSADTQYF. The CDR3 bases are TGTGCCAGCAGTGAATCCTCAGCGGATACGCAGTATTTT.

This chain connects TRBV5-8 to TRBJ2-7; no reliable D call. CDR3 size: 14 residues. The V end lost 0 bases, the J end lost 3 bases, and 10 bases lay between the germline ends. Germline V CDR1 and CDR2: SGHTS, YDEGEE. CDR3 sequence (DNA): TGTGCCAGCAGCTTGGTTGCCCCCGACTACGAGCAGTACTTC. Protein: CASSLVAPDYEQYF. The full variable domain, its missing parts supplied by reference TRBV5-8 and TRBJ2-7, is EAGVTQSPTHLIKTRGQQATLRCSPISGHTSVYWYQQALGLGLQFLLWYDEGEERNRGNFPPRFSGRQFPNYSSELNVNALELEDSALYLCASSLVAPDYEQYFGPGTRLTVT.

The CDR3 region is CASSFGLGGHNEQFF. CDR3 nucleotides: TGTGCCAGCAGCTTCGGGCTAGGGGGACACAATGAGCAGTTCTTC. The V and J genes are TRBV5-4 and TRBJ2-1; tentative D call: TRBD1 (6 bases). This CDR3 region has 15 residues. Trimming cost V 2 bases and J 5 bases, with 14 bases left between them. Germline lookup yields CDR1 SGHNT and CDR2 YYREEE (reference sequence). The full variable domain, with the rest looked up from reference TRBV5-4 and TRBJ2-1, is ETGVTQSPTHLIKTRGQQVTLRCSSQSGHNTVSWYQQALGQGPQFIFQYYREEENGRGNFPPRFSGLQFPNYSSELNVNALELDDSALYLCASSFGLGGHNEQFFGPGTRLTVL.

This sequence joins TRBV15 and TRBJ2-7; 8 nucleotides agree with TRBD2. There are 14 residues in the CDR3. Germline trimming cut 4 bases from V and 5 bases from J; bases unmatched to any gene: 7. The V gene's germline CDR1 is LNHNV and CDR2 YYDKDF (reference sequence). The CDR3 DNA is TGTGCCACCAGCACGCAGCGGGAGCTGAACGAGCAGTACTTC. Amino acid sequence: CATSTQRELNEQYF. The whole variable domain, remainder taken from reference TRBV15 and TRBJ2-7, is DAMVIQNPRYQVTQFGKPVTLSCSQTLNHNVMYWYQQKSSQAPKLLFHYYDKDFNNEADTPDNFQSRRPNTSFCFLDIRSPGLGDTAMYLCATSTQRELNEQYFGPGTRLTVT.

The chain is built from TRBV30 and TRBJ2-5; D gene unclear. Trimming removed 2 bases from V and 4 bases from J, with 8 bases in between. Germline V gene lookup returns CDR1 GTSNPN and CDR2 SVGIG (reference sequence). This CDR3 has 12 residues. Written as DNA, the CDR3 is TGTGCCTGGAGTTGGAGTGGAGAGACCCAGTACTTC. Amino acid sequence: CAWSWSGETQYF.

The V gene is TRBV6-5, the J gene TRBJ2-7; 9 bases fit TRBD2. Looked up from germline, CDR1 is MNHEY and CDR2 is SVGAGI. Germline trimming cut 3 bases from V and 3 bases from J; bases unmatched to any gene: 6. The CDR3 has 15 amino acids. CDR3 DNA: TGTGCCAGCAGTTATGGGATAGCGGGGGACTACGAGCAGTACTTC. It translates to CASSYGIAGDYEQYF.

This rearrangement joins TRBV28 to TRBJ2-7, with D possibly TRBD1 on 5 matching bases. The V end was cut by 3 bases, the J end by 0 bases, with 12 bases between. This CDR3 comprises 15 residues. Per the germline V gene, CDR1 is MDHEN and CDR2 is SYDVKM. The CDR3 nucleotides are TGTGCCAGCAGTTTTGAACAAGGGGCCTCCTACGAGCAGTACTTC. Encoded protein: CASSFEQGASYEQYF.

This clone has only one observation. V gene TRBV4-1 combines with J gene TRBJ1-1; 10 nucleotides align to TRBD1. CDR3 length equals 18 residues. CDR1 is MGHRA and CDR2 is YSYEKL in the germline V gene. V trimming: 3 bases; J trimming: 8 bases; junction bases outside the gene matches: 18. CDR3: CASSHETRDRGRAGEAFF. The CDR3 DNA is TGCGCCAGCAGCCATGAAACCCGGGACAGGGGTCGAGCCGGGGAAGCTTTCTTT.

The J gene is TRBJ2-7, the V gene TRBV7-9; 7 nucleotides agree with TRBD1. Germline-derived CDR1 and CDR2 are SEHNR and FQNEAQ (reference sequence). V was clipped by 4 bases and J by 3 bases; unmatched bases: 21. The CDR3 is 19 amino acids. The CDR3 DNA follows: TGTGCCAGCAGCTCGGACCGGGACAGTGCACTCCTCGGGATCTACGAGCAGTACTTC. Its protein is CASSSDRDSALLGIYEQYF.

The chain has TRBV2 and TRBJ1-1; D gene ambiguous. V was clipped by 8 bases and J by 1 base, with 17 bases between them. This CDR3 has 15 amino acids. Germline-derived CDR1 and CDR2 are SNHLY and FYNNEI. CDR3 protein: CASSDGNFQNTEAFF. CDR3 nucleotides: TGTGCCAGCTCGGACGGAAACTTCCAGAACACTGAAGCTTTCTTT.

J is TRBJ1-4 and V is TRBV6-5; 8 bases are a match to TRBD1. The CDR3 is 14 amino acids. Germline-derived CDR1 and CDR2 are MNHEY and SVGAGI. V dropped 1 base and J dropped 7; count of bases not matched to a gene: 2. This chain's CDR3 is CASSYFGTGEKLFF. The CDR3 DNA sequence: TGTGCCAGCAGTTACTTTGGGACAGGTGAAAAACTGTTTTTT.

The chain joins TRBV27 to TRBJ2-5; 10 bases align to TRBD2. The J call is doubtful: the DNA matches TRBJ2-7 better. There are 13 residues in the CDR3. Per germline, CDR1 MNHEY and CDR2 SMNVEV (reference sequence). The CDR3: CASRLAGSYEQYF. The CDR3 coding sequence is TGTGCCAGCAGACTAGCGGGAAGCTACGAGCAGTACTTC.

The CDR3 protein is CASGLPGSNQPQHF. The CDR3 DNA follows: TGTGCCAGCGGCTTGCCTGGGAGCAATCAGCCCCAGCATTTT. The V and J genes are TRBV28 and TRBJ1-5; D not resolved. The length of the CDR3 is 14 residues. V dropped 8 bases and J dropped 1 base, with 12 bases sitting between them. Germline CDR1 reads MDHEN; CDR2 reads SYDVKM. Combining the CDR3 with reference TRBV28 and TRBJ1-5 gives the whole variable domain DVKVTQSSRYLVKRTGEKVFLECVQDMDHENMFWYRQDPGLGLRLIYFSYDVKMKEKGDIPEGYSVSREKKERFSLILESASTNQTSMYLCASGLPGSNQPQHFGDGTRLSIL.

The V call is TRBV13, the J call TRBJ1-1; D is undetermined. Per the germline V gene, CDR1 is PRHDT and CDR2 is FYEKMQ (reference sequence). The CDR3 covers 15 residues. With 0 bases removed from V and 0 bases from J, the gap between germline ends came to 8 bases. CDR3 coding DNA: TGTGCCAGCAGCTTAGGTTTTTCGGTGAACACTGAAGCTTTCTTT. This codes for CASSLGFSVNTEAFF.